This TCR beta chain emerged from a study of shared clonotypes between healthy human individuals. Study-wide background: Donor composition was a couple of women and a few men, aged 18 to 49.

Method: immunoSEQ multiplex PCR; TCRdb's copy keeps in-frame clones and lacks some. The sample consists of about 1.1 million clones, 78% of them appearing once. CDR1 is MDHEN, CDR2 SYDVKM, per germline. The length of the CDR3 is 15 residues. V lost 8 bases and J lost 4, with 21 bases in between. The chain is built from TRBV28 and TRBJ2-7, with D tentatively TRBD2 (7 bases). This clonotype originated in a man younger than 35 in good health. Some clones in this sample may be carry-over from other donors' samples. Sequenced input: memory CD4+ T cells from PBMCs. Subset in this sample: CD45RA-negative fraction. This CDR3 is CASARAGAQGYEQYF. DNA of the CDR3: TGTGCCAGCGCTCGTGCGGGGGCGCAGGGGTACGAGCAGTACTTC.